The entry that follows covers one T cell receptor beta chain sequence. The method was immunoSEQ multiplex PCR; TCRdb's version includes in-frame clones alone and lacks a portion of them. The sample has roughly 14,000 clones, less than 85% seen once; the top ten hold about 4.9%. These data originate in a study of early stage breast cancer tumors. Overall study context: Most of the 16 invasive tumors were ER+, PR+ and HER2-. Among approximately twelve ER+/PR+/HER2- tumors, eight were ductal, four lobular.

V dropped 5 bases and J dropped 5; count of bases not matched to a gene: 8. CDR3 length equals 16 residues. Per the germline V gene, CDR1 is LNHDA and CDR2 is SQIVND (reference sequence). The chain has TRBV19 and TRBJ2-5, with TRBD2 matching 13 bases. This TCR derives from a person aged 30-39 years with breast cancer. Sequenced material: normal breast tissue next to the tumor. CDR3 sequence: CASSGRLAGGGETQYF. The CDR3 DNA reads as TGTGCCAGTAGTGGGCGACTAGCGGGGGGAGGGGAGACCCAGTACTTC.